The 12 T cell receptor beta chains in this list originate from one sample, sequenced in a study of blood T cell repertoires in COVID-19. TCRdb keeps only in-frame clones here, not all; method: immunoSEQ multiplex PCR. The sample lists 250,000 to 350,000 clones; 80% to 90% were seen once. The specimen sequenced was PBMCs or T cells enriched from blood (not recorded which). The receptors come from a woman in her thirties who had recovered from COVID-19.

The chain has TRBV9 and TRBJ2-5; unclear D gene. Per the germline V gene, CDR1 is SGDLS and CDR2 is YYNGEE. The CDR3 extends over 13 amino acids. V lost 1 base, J lost 5 bases, and 9 bases lay in between. The CDR3 DNA is TGTGCCAGCAGCGTACCCCCCGTGGAGACCCAGTACTTC. This gives the protein CASSVPPVETQYF.

The gene calls are TRBV9 and TRBJ1-5, with 9 bases identical to TRBD1. J gave up 1 base and V 4 bases, and 3 bases lay outside the gene matches. Germline CDR1 reads SGDLS; CDR2 reads YYNGEE. The length of the CDR3 is 15 residues. The CDR3 sequence: CASSLGTGSNQPQHF. The DNA of the CDR3 is TGTGCCAGCAGCCTAGGGACAGGGAGCAATCAGCCCCAGCATTTT.

The chain has TRBV9 and TRBJ2-6, with D possibly being TRBD1 (6 bases). Germline CDR1 SGDLS, CDR2 YYNGEE. The CDR3 runs to 16 residues. V lost 3 bases and J 1 base, leaving 11 bases between the germline ends. The CDR3 coding sequence is TGTGCCAGCAGCGGGACAGTCGAGTCTGGGGCCAACGTCCTGACTTTC. It specifies CASSGTVESGANVLTF. Drawing the rest from reference TRBV9 and TRBJ2-6, the complete variable domain is DSGVTQTPKHLITATGQRVTLRCSPRSGDLSVYWYQQSLDQGLQFLIQYYNGEERAKGNILERFSAQQFPDLHSELNLSSLELGDSALYFCASSGTVESGANVLTFGAGSRLTVL.

A note on this clone: Other DNA sequences in this specimen translate into the identical CDR3. As DNA, the CDR3 is TGCAGCGTTGGAGGACAGGGAAATCAGCCCCAGCATTTT. This codes for CSVGGQGNQPQHF. V and J are TRBV29-1 and TRBJ1-5; the match to TRBD1 covers 8 bases. The junction had 3 bases not matched to a gene; V was cut back by 4 bases and J by 4 bases. CDR1 is SQVTM, CDR2 ANQGSEA, per germline. The CDR3 has 13 amino acids.

This clone was found once. The CDR3 sequence is CASSNPDRGNYNSPLHF. CDR3 sequence (DNA): TGTGCCAGCAGCAACCCGGACAGGGGCAATTATAATTCACCCCTCCACTTT. This chain uses TRBV21-1 with TRBJ1-6; TRBD1, the table's D call, lacks a check against the DNA. TRBV21-1 is reported as a pseudogene. This CDR3 has 17 amino acids.

This rearrangement joins TRBV11-1 to TRBJ1-1; tentative D call: TRBD1 (5 bases). The germline V and J ends were trimmed by 5 bases and 1 base, with 8 bases remaining between them. The CDR3 runs 13 residues. From germline, CDR1 is SGHAT and CDR2 FQDESV (reference sequence). CDR3 in amino acids: CASSRQRNTEAFF. In nucleotides, the CDR3 is TGTGCCAGCAGCCGACAGAGGAACACTGAAGCTTTCTTT.

The J gene is TRBJ1-5, the V gene TRBV2; TRBD1 matches at 9 bases. The V segment lost 5 bases and the J segment 5 bases; nucleotides outside the gene matches: 4. Per the germline V gene, CDR1 is SNHLY and CDR2 is FYNNEI. The CDR3 extends over 14 amino acids. CDR3 residues: CASSPTGGDQPQHF. The DNA of the CDR3 is TGTGCCAGCAGTCCAACAGGGGGCGATCAGCCCCAGCATTTT. The whole variable domain, filled in from reference TRBV2 and TRBJ1-5, reads EPEVTQTPSHQVTQMGQEVILRCVPISNHLYFYWYRQILGQKVEFLVSFYNNEISEKSEIFDDQFSVERPDGSNFTLKIRSTKLEDSAMYFCASSPTGGDQPQHFGDGTRLSIL.

The chain has TRBV2 and TRBJ1-5; TRBD1 matches 9 bases. CDR1 is SNHLY and CDR2 is FYNNEI in the germline V gene. The CDR3 is 15 amino acids. Germline trimming cut 8 bases from V and 6 bases from J; bases unmatched to any gene: 11. In DNA, the CDR3 is TGTGCCAGCTGTCCAGCCGGGACAGGGTCTCAGCCCCAGCATTTT. As protein: CASCPAGTGSQPQHF.

The CDR3 is CASSLGQGLYF. The CDR3 bases are TGTGCCAGCAGTTTAGGACAGGGGCTATATTTT. V gene TRBV12-3 or TRBV12-4 combines with J gene TRBJ1-3; 8 bases match TRBD1. This CDR3 region has 11 residues. V lost 1 base, J lost 14 bases, and 1 base stayed unmatched.

This chain uses TRBV11-2 with TRBJ1-2; possibly TRBD1 for D (5 bases). V was cut by 0 bases and J by 8 bases, with 16 bases left in between. Germline lookup yields CDR1 SGHAT and CDR2 FQNNGV. The CDR3 sequence is 15 residues long. CDR3 sequence: CASSLDQVLNRGYTF. Here the CDR3 DNA reads TGTGCCAGCAGCTTAGATCAGGTCCTTAACAGGGGCTACACCTTC.

CDR3 in amino acids: CASSFGGGGSYEQYF. The CDR3 coding sequence is TGTGCCAGCAGTTTTGGGGGAGGAGGGTCCTACGAGCAGTACTTC. The genes are TRBV27 and TRBJ2-7; the D gene is possibly TRBD2 (6 bases). Trimming removed 3 bases at V and 1 base at J, with 13 bases between. The CDR3 spans 15 residues. CDR1 and CDR2 from the germline V gene are MNHEY and SMNVEV (reference sequence).

The chain uses TRBV28 and TRBJ2-5; 8 bases fit TRBD1. CDR1 is MDHEN, CDR2 SYDVKM, per germline. Trimming removed 10 bases from V and 4 bases from J; junction bases left unmatched: 11. This CDR3 region has 14 residues. CDR3 protein: CATGDRGRGETQYF. CDR3 bases: TGTGCCACCGGCGACAGGGGACGAGGAGAGACCCAGTACTTC.